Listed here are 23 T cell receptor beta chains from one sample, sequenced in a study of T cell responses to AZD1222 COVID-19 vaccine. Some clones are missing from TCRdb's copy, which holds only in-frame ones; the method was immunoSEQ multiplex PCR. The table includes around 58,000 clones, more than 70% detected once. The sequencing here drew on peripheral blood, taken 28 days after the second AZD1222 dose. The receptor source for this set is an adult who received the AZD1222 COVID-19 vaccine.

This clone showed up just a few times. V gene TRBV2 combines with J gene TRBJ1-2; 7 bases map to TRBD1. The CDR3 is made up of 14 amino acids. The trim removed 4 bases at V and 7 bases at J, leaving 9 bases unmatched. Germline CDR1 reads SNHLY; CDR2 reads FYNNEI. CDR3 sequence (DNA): TGTGCCAGCAGTGGTGGGAGGGGGCGTAGTGGCTACACCTTC. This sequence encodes CASSGGRGRSGYTF.

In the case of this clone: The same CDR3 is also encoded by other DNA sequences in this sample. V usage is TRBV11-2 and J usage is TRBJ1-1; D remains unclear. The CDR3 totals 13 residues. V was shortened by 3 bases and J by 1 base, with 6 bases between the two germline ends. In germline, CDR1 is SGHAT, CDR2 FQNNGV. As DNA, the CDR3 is TGTGCCAGCAGCTTTTCCGAGAACACTGAAGCTTTCTTT. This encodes CASSFSENTEAFF. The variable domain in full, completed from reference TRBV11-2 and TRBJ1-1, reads EAGVAQSPRYKIIEKRQSVAFWCNPISGHATLYWYQQILGQGPKLLIQFQNNGVVDDSQLPKDRFSAERLKGVDSTLKIQPAKLEDSAVYLCASSFSENTEAFFGQGTRLTVV.

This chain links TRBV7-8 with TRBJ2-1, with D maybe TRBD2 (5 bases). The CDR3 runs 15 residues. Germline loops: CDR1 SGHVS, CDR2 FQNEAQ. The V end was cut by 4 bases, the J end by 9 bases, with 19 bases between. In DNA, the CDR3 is TGTGCCAGCAGCTCGGAGACTACTTTGCTTAGTGAGCAGTTCTTC. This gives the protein CASSSETTLLSEQFF. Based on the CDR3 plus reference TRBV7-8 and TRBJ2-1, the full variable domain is GAGVSQSPRYKVAKRGQDVALRCDPISGHVSLFWYQQALGQGPEFLTYFQNEAQLDKSGLPSDRFFAERPEGSVSTLKIQRTQQEDSAVYLCASSSETTLLSEQFFGPGTRLTVL.

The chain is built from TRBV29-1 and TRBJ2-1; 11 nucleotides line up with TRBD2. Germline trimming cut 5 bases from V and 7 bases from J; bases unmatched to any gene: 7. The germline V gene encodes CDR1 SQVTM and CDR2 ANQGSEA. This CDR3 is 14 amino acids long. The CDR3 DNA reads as TGCAGCGTTTCTAGCGGGAGGTCGGGAAATGAGCAGTTCTTC. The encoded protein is CSVSSGRSGNEQFF.

The CDR3 DNA reads as TGTGCCAGCAGTTACTACCGGGACAAGAATAATGAAAAACTGTTTTTT. Protein sequence: CASSYYRDKNNEKLFF. The gene calls are TRBV6-7 and TRBJ1-4; a possible D gene is TRBD1 (6 bases). TRBV6-7 is an ORF for which the function is uncertain. V was clipped by 1 base and J by 4 bases, with 13 bases between them. There are 16 residues in the CDR3.

The CDR3 nucleotides are TGCAGCGTCGCCCTGGGGACAGGGGGAGAGACCCAGTACTTC. This sequence encodes CSVALGTGGETQYF. The chain has TRBV29-1 and TRBJ2-5; 11 nucleotides match TRBD1. The J segment lost 4 bases and the V segment lost 6 bases, leaving 7 bases of the junction unmatched. CDR3 length: 14 residues. Germline CDR1 is SQVTM and CDR2 is ANQGSEA.

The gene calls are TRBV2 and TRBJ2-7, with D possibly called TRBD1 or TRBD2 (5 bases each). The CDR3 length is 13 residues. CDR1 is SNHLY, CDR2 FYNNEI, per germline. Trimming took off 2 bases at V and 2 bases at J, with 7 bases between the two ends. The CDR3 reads CASSEPGPYEQYF. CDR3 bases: TGTGCCAGCAGTGAACCGGGACCCTACGAGCAGTACTTC.

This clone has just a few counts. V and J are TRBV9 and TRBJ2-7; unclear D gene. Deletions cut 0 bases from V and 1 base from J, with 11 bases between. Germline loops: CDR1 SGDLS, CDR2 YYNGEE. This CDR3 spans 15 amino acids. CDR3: CASSVGHVDSYEQYF. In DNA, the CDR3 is TGTGCCAGCAGCGTAGGGCACGTAGATTCCTACGAGCAGTACTTC.

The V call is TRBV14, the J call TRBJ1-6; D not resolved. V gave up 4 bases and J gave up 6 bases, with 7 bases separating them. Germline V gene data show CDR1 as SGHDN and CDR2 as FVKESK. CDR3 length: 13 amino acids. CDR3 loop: CASSPTSNSPLHF. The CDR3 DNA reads TGTGCCAGCAGCCCCACGAGTAATTCACCCCTCCACTTT. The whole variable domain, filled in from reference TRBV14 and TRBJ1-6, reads EAGVTQFPSHSVIEKGQTVTLRCDPISGHDNLYWYRRVMGKEIKFLLHFVKESKQDESGMPNNRFLAERTGGTYSTLKVQPAELEDSGVYFCASSPTSNSPLHFGNGTRLTVT.

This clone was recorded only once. As DNA, the CDR3 is TGTGCCAGCAGTTACGGTGGAGTCGCTAACTATGGCTACACCTTC. Amino acids: CASSYGGVANYGYTF. The chain has TRBV6-5 and TRBJ1-2; D is ambiguous. V gave up 2 bases and J gave up 0 bases, with 10 bases separating them. The V gene's germline CDR1 is MNHEY and CDR2 SVGAGI. The CDR3 contains 15 residues.

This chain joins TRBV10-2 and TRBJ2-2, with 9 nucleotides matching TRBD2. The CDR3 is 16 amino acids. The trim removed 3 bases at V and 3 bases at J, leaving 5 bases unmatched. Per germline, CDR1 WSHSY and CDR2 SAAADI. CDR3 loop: CASSERLAGHTGELFF. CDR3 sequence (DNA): TGCGCCAGCAGTGAAAGGCTAGCGGGACACACCGGGGAGCTGTTTTTT.

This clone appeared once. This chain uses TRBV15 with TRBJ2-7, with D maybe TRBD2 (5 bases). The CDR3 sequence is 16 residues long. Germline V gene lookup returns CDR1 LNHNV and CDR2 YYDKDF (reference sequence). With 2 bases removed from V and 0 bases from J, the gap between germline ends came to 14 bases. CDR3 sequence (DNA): TGTGCCACCAGCAGAATACGGACTGCTGTCTCCTACGAGCAGTACTTC. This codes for CATSRIRTAVSYEQYF.

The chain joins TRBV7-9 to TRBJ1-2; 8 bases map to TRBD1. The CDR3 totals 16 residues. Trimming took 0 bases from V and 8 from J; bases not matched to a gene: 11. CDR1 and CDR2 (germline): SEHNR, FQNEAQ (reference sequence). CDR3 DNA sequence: TGTGCCAGCAGCTTAGCCGGGGACAGGACCGCCGGGGGCTACACCTTC. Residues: CASSLAGDRTAGGYTF.

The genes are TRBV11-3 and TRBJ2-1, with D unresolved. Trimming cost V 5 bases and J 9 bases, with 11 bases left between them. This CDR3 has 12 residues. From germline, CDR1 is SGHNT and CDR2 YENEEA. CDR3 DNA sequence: TGTGCCAGCAGCGCCAGGTGGGGTGAGCAGTTCTTC. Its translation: CASSARWGEQFF. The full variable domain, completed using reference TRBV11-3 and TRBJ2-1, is EAGVVQSPRYKIIEKKQPVAFWCNPISGHNTLYWYLQNLGQGPELLIRYENEEAVDDSQLPKDRFSAERLKGVDSTLKIQPAELGDSAVYLCASSARWGEQFFGPGTRLTVL.

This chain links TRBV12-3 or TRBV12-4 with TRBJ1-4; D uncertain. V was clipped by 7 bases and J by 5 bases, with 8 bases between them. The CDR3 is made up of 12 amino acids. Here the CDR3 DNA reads TGTGCCAGCAACAACTGGAATGAAAAACTGTTTTTT. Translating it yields CASNNWNEKLFF.

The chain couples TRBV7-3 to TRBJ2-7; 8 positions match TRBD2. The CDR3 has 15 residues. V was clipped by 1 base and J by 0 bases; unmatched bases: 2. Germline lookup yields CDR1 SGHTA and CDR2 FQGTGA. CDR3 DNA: TGTGCCAGCAGCTTAATTAGCGGGGACTCCTACGAGCAGTACTTC. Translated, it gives CASSLISGDSYEQYF.

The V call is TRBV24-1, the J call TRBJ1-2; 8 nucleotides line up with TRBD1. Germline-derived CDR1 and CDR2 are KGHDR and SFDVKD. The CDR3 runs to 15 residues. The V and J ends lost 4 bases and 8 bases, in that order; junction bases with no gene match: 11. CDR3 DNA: TGTGCCACCAGTGACTCGACAGGGGAAGAGTGGGGCTACACCTTC. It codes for CATSDSTGEEWGYTF.

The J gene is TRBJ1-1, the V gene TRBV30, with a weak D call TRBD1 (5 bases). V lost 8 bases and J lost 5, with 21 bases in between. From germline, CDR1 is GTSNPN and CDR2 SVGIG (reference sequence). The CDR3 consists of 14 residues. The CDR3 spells CATGYRGGGTEAFF. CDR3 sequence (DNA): TGTGCCACTGGGTACCGGGGCGGGGGAACTGAAGCTTTCTTT. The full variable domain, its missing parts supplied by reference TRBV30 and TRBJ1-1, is SQTIHQWPATLVQPVGSPLSLECTVEGTSNPNLYWYRQAAGRGLQLLFYSVGIGQISSEVPQNLSASRPQDRQFILSSKKLLLSDSGFYLCATGYRGGGTEAFFGQGTRLTVV.

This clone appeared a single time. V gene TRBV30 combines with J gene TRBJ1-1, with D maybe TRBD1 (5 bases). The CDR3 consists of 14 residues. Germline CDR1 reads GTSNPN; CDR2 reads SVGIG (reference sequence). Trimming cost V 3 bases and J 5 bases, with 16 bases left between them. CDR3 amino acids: CAWSPAGVGTEAFF. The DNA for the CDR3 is TGTGCCTGGAGCCCCGCGGGGGTAGGGACTGAAGCTTTCTTT.

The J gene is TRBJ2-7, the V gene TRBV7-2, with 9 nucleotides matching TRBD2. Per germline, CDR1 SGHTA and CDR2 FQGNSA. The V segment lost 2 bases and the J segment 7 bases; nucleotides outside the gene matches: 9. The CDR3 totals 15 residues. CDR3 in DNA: TGTGCCAGCAGCTTATCTGTAGCGGGAGTGGGAGAGCAGTACTTC. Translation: CASSLSVAGVGEQYF.

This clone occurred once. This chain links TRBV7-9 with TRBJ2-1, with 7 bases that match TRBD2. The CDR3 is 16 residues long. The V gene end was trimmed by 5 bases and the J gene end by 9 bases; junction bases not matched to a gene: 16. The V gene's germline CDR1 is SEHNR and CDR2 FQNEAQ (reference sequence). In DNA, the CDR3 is TGTGCCAGCAGCCCCCGGTTTACGGGGAGGGTAATTGAGCAGTTCTTC. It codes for CASSPRFTGRVIEQFF.

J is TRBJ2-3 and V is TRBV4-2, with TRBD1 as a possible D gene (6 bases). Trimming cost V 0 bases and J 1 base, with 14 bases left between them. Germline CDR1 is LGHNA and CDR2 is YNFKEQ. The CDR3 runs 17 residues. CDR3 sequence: CASSQEQGQPGTDTQYF. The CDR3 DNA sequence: TGTGCCAGCAGCCAAGAACAGGGACAACCCGGCACAGATACGCAGTATTTT.

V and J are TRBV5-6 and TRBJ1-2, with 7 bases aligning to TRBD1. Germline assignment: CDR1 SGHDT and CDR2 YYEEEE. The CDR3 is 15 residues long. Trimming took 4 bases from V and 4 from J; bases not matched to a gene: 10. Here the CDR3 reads CASSVGAGGFYGYTF. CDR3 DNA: TGTGCCAGCAGCGTTGGTGCAGGGGGGTTCTATGGCTACACCTTC.